The 16 T cell receptor beta chains below all came from one sample that was sequenced in a study of Graves' ophthalmopathy and Graves' hyperthyroidism. Amplification of TCR beta CDR3 regions used RNA transcripts. HTBI primers primed a first-round RT-PCR, and a second-round multiplex PCR followed. A single record per CDR3 protein comes from TCRdb applying MiXCR to the multiplex PCR reads. The table lists more than 1,000,000 distinct CDR3 sequences, about two fifths of them singletons. The sequencing sample was made of peripheral blood or thyroid tissue (not recorded which). Every receptor here comes from an adult man with Graves' hyperthyroidism.

This clonotype has only one observation. A much larger clonotype is one base distant, so this may be a read error. The V gene is TRBV6-5, the J gene TRBJ1-4, with D uncertain. The CDR3 extends over 15 amino acids. CDR1 and CDR2 from the germline V gene are MNHEY and SVGAGI. Deletions cut 6 bases from V and 0 bases from J, with 11 bases between. Written as DNA, the CDR3 is TGTGCCAGCAGGGAACAGTCCTCAACTAATGAAAAACTGTTTTTT. Its translation: CASREQSSTNEKLFF.

The CDR3 protein is CASRTAAATNEKLFF. Written as DNA, the CDR3 is TGTGCCAGCAGAACAGCAGCTGCAACTAATGAAAAACTGTTTTTT. The chain combines TRBV6-2 or TRBV6-3 with TRBJ1-4; D is undetermined. The CDR3 contains 15 residues. Trimming took 6 bases from V and 0 from J, leaving 11 bases between them. CDR1 and CDR2 (germline): MNHEY, SVGEGT.

This chain links TRBV7-2 with TRBJ1-5; TRBD1 matches 10 bases. CDR1 and CDR2 from the germline V gene are SGHTA and FQGNSA. The CDR3 runs 16 residues. The junction had 13 bases not matched to a gene; V was cut back by 5 bases and J by 9 bases. CDR3 nucleotides: TGTGCCAGCAGCGGGGAGGGACAGGGGCCTGGATGGCCCCAGCATTTT. Translated: CASSGEGQGPGWPQHF. Complete variable domain (other parts from reference TRBV7-2 and TRBJ1-5): GAGVSQSPSNKVTEKGKDVELRCDPISGHTALYWYRQSLGQGLEFLIYFQGNSAPDKSGLPSDRFSAERTGGSVSTLTIQRTQQEDSAVYLCASSGEGQGPGWPQHFGDGTRLSIL.

As to this clonotype: A much larger clone differs by one base, so this may be a read error. The chain couples TRBV10-3 to TRBJ2-7; D is unclear. Looked up from germline, CDR1 is ENHRY and CDR2 is SYGVKD. CDR3 length equals 16 residues. In DNA form, the CDR3 reads TGTGCCATCAGGGAGTCTTTTTTAACACCTCCCTACGAGCAGTACTTC. This translates into CAIRESFLTPPYEQYF.

In this sample, this clonotype turned up many times. The chain is built from TRBV29-1 and TRBJ2-2; D tentatively fits TRBD1 or TRBD2 (5 bases each). Germline V gives CDR1 SQVTM, CDR2 ANQGSEA. CDR3 length: 14 amino acids. V shed 7 bases and J shed 1 base, with 13 bases lying between them. In nucleotides, the CDR3 is TGCAGCGCCGAGGGGACCGAGAACACCGGGGAGCTGTTTTTT. Its protein is CSAEGTENTGELFF.

Note on this clonotype: It may be a read error: a sequence one base away is much more abundant. This chain links TRBV12-3 or TRBV12-4 with TRBJ1-2; D gene unclear. Trimming left V 4 bases short and J 4 bases short, with 16 bases between. This CDR3 has 15 residues. CDR3 DNA sequence: TGTGCCAGCAGTTCTCTGTCGTCGGCAGGCTATGGCTACACCTTC. It specifies CASSSLSSAGYGYTF.

The chain couples TRBV2 to TRBJ2-5, with 7 bases fitting TRBD1. From germline, CDR1 is SNHLY and CDR2 FYNNEI. This CDR3 has 16 residues. J gave up 1 base and V 8 bases, and 13 bases lay outside the gene matches. The CDR3 nucleotides are TGTGCCAGCGTGAGTAGACGGACAGGTGTCCAAGAGACCCAGTACTTC. Translating it yields CASVSRRTGVQETQYF.

This clonotype was recorded at least ten times. The chain combines TRBV5-1 with TRBJ1-2; TRBD1 might be the D (5 bases). This CDR3 spans 15 amino acids. V shed 2 bases and J shed 1 base, with 12 bases lying between them. Germline CDR1 reads SGHRS; CDR2 reads YFSETQ. CDR3 amino acids: CASSFGTEINYGYTF. The DNA for the CDR3 is TGCGCCAGCAGCTTTGGGACGGAGATTAACTATGGCTACACCTTC.

This clonotype was seen at least ten times. V usage is TRBV19 and J usage is TRBJ1-5; D is undetermined. V gave up 8 bases and J gave up 5 bases, with 13 bases separating them. CDR3 length: 13 residues. Germline loops: CDR1 LNHDA, CDR2 SQIVND (reference sequence). The CDR3 sequence is CASHDTTHQPQHF. The CDR3 DNA sequence: TGTGCCAGTCATGACACCACCCATCAGCCCCAGCATTTT.

V usage is TRBV14 and J usage is TRBJ2-7, with 11 positions matching TRBD2. Germline V gene lookup returns CDR1 SGHDN and CDR2 FVKESK. The CDR3 spans 21 residues. The trim removed 4 bases at V and 0 bases at J, leaving 20 bases unmatched. CDR3 coding DNA: TGTGCCAGCAGCCGACGGGAGGGGGGGACTAGCGGAATGATGAGCTCCTACGAGCAGTACTTC. It specifies CASSRREGGTSGMMSSYEQYF.

This clonotype was counted ten times or more. The J gene is TRBJ1-3, the V gene TRBV12-3 or TRBV12-4; D not certain. This CDR3 comprises 15 residues. V lost 3 bases and J lost 8, with 17 bases in between. The CDR3 DNA reads TGTGCCAGCAGTTTTTCCGGCGGCTCGGACGACACCATATATTTT. It yields the protein CASSFSGGSDDTIYF.

The genes are TRBV5-1 and TRBJ1-6; D is unclear. The CDR3 loop spans 15 amino acids. V was trimmed by 3 bases and J by 2 bases, leaving 9 bases between them. The germline gives CDR1 SGHRS, CDR2 YFSETQ. The CDR3 spells CASSSAGAYNSPLHF. For the CDR3, the DNA is TGCGCCAGCAGCTCAGCAGGCGCCTATAATTCACCCCTCCACTTT. Supplemented by reference TRBV5-1 and TRBJ1-6, the full variable domain reads KAGVTQTPRYLIKTRGQQVTLSCSPISGHRSVSWYQQTPGQGLQFLFEYFSETQRNKGNFPGRFSGRQFSNSRSEMNVSTLELGDSALYLCASSSAGAYNSPLHFGNGTRLTVT.

This clonotype showed up just a few times. The V gene is TRBV3-2, the J gene TRBJ1-6; TRBD1, the table's D call, was not compared with the DNA. TRBV3-2 represents a pseudogene. The CDR3 loop spans 15 amino acids. The CDR3 coding sequence is TGTGCCAGCAGACCCACCGGGCGGATCGATTCACCCCTCCACTTT. Amino acid sequence: CASRPTGRIDSPLHF.

J is TRBJ2-7 and V is TRBV2, with D unresolved. CDR1 and CDR2 from the germline V gene are SNHLY and FYNNEI. The length of the CDR3 is 11 residues. Trimming took off 7 bases at V and 3 bases at J, with 7 bases between the two ends. CDR3 bases: TGTGCCAGCACAGTCAACTACGAGCAGTACTTC. Translated, it gives CASTVNYEQYF.

The chain carries TRBV27 and TRBJ2-2, with D hard to call. Germline V lookup: CDR1 MNHEY, CDR2 SMNVEV (reference sequence). Deletions cut 0 bases from V and 5 bases from J, with 7 bases between. There are 14 residues in the CDR3. The CDR3 nucleotides are TGTGCCAGCAGTTTATCACACCAAACCGGGGAGCTGTTTTTT. Its translation is CASSLSHQTGELFF.

This clonotype was seen repeatedly, ten times or more. This chain joins TRBV9 and TRBJ2-2; tentatively, D is TRBD1 (6 bases). Trimming stripped 0 bases from V and 0 bases from J, with 12 bases between. Germline V lookup: CDR1 SGDLS, CDR2 YYNGEE. The CDR3 runs 17 residues. In nucleotides, the CDR3 is TGTGCCAGCAGCGTAGCCGGGACACCCTCGAACACCGGGGAGCTGTTTTTT. It encodes CASSVAGTPSNTGELFF.